This TCR beta chain was captured by sequencing in a study of cytomegalovirus exposure and HLA in healthy donors. Whole-study results and caveats: Associated with cytomegalovirus, according to the listing, were around 160 TCR beta chains. The authors reported that TCR beta sequences could predict HLA-A and HLA-B alleles. These predictions were accurate for most subjects in the first cohort. Later analysis associated a missense DCLRE1C variant with TCR beta V- and J-gene trimming.

Donors sampled were nominally healthy, though unrecorded immune exposures were likely. Per the germline V gene, CDR1 is MGHRA and CDR2 is YSYEKL. Trimming cost V 2 bases and J 1 base; bases outside gene matches: 7. The CDR3 extends over 17 amino acids. Primers for the PCR totalled 60 Vbeta and 13 Jbeta. Method: immunoSEQ multiplex PCR; TCRdb's copy keeps in-frame clones and lacks some. The sample has around 160,000 clones, approximately 79% seen once. About this clone itself: Its antigen is currently unknown.

The sequence was collected from a woman in her forties in good health and CMV-seropositive. The chain is built from TRBV4-1 and TRBJ2-2; 7 bases align to TRBD2. The sample taken for sequencing was PBMCs. The CDR3 region is CASSQSERGVNTGELFF. The CDR3 nucleotides are TGCGCCAGCAGCCAAAGTGAACGGGGGGTGAACACCGGGGAGCTGTTTTTT.